Below are 4 T cell receptor beta chains sequenced from a single sample in a study of T cell repertoires in cytomegalovirus infection. TCRdb reprocessed the reads with MiXCR, giving one entry per CDR3 protein. The sample consists of some 400,000 distinct CDR3 sequences, about 33% of them appearing once. Sequencing was done on a sample of PBMCs. These receptors all stem from a human donor in good health (CMV status not recorded). Some clones in this sample may be carry-over from other donors' samples.

This chain links TRBV28 with TRBJ1-2; weak D call: TRBD1 (6 bases). Trimming cost V 7 bases and J 0 bases, with 12 bases left between them. The CDR3 sequence is 14 residues long. CDR1 is MDHEN, CDR2 SYDVKM, per germline. CDR3 coding DNA: TGTGCCAGCAAGGTCGGGGGCGCTAACTATGGCTACACCTTC. This translates into CASKVGGANYGYTF.

With respect to this clonotype: It may be a read error: a sequence one base away is much more abundant. The chain is built from TRBV7-2 and TRBJ2-4; 10 bases line up with TRBD1. Germline V lookup: CDR1 SGHTA, CDR2 FQGNSA. This CDR3 region has 16 residues. V shed 4 bases, J shed 4 bases, and the junction held 7 bases outside the gene matches. CDR3 protein: CASSSETGGVKNIQYF. As DNA, the CDR3 is TGTGCCAGCAGCTCAGAGACAGGGGGCGTTAAAAACATTCAGTACTTC.

As regards this clonotype: The conserved closing phenylalanine or tryptophan is absent in this CDR3, likely reflecting a read error. V gene TRBV7-2 combines with J gene TRBJ2-7; D gene uncertain. The germline V gene has CDR1 SGHTA and CDR2 FQGNSA. V was trimmed by 2 bases and J by 3 bases, leaving 14 bases between them. The length of the CDR3 is 15 residues. This chain's CDR3 is CASSLRPDVDYEQYS. In DNA form, the CDR3 reads TGTGCCAGCAGCTTAAGACCTGACGTGGACTACGAGCAGTACTCC.

The chain couples TRBV6-1 to TRBJ2-1, with 14 bases matching TRBD2. CDR3 length: 19 amino acids. In germline, CDR1 is MNHNS, CDR2 SASEGT. Unmatched junction bases numbered 8, after V lost 0 bases and J lost 4 bases. The CDR3, as DNA: TGTGCCAGCAGTGAAGCTCGACTAGCGGGGGGGGGGGGTTACAATGAGCAGTTCTTC. Protein: CASSEARLAGGGGYNEQFF.